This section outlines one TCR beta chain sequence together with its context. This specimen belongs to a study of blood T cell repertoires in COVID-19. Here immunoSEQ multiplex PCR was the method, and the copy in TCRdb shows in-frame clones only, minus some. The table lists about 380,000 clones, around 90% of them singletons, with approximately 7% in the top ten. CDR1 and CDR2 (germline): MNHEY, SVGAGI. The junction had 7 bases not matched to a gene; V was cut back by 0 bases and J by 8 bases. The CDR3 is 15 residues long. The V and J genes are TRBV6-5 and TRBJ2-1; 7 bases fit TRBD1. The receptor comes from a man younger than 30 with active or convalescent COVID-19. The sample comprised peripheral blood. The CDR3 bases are TGTGCCAGCAGTTACTCGGGGACAGTGACGGATGAGCAGTTCTTC. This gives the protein CASSYSGTVTDEQFF.